This T cell receptor (beta chain) was found in a study of T cells in Graves' hyperthyroidism and ophthalmopathy. Exclusions: uncontrolled infection, other autoimmune disease, pregnancy, lactation. In its sample, this clonotype was seen many times. Researchers took RNA transcripts and amplified the TCR beta CDR3 regions from them. The primer set for the first-round RT-PCR of the TCR CDR3 was HTBI. TCRdb recomputed calls from the multiplex PCR reads with MiXCR, one row per CDR3 protein. Of some 250,000 distinct CDR3 sequences listed, roughly 15% are singletons. The germline CDR1 and CDR2 sequences are MDHEN and SYDVKM. V lost 4 bases and J 4 bases, leaving 18 bases between the germline ends. CDR3 size: 16 residues.

The chain is built from TRBV28 and TRBJ2-3; D is possibly TRBD1 or TRBD2 (5 bases each). Sample: blood. The TCR comes from a woman aged 40 to 55 with Graves' hyperthyroidism that later progressed to Graves' ophthalmopathy. The CDR3 DNA reads as TGTGCCAGCAGTTCCCCTTGGGGGTCCCTCTCAGATACGCAGTATTTT. Protein sequence: CASSSPWGSLSDTQYF. Full variable domain (missing parts from reference TRBV28 and TRBJ2-3): DVKVTQSSRYLVKRTGEKVFLECVQDMDHENMFWYRQDPGLGLRLIYFSYDVKMKEKGDIPEGYSVSREKKERFSLILESASTNQTSMYLCASSSPWGSLSDTQYFGPGTRLTVL.